These T cell receptor beta chains were read from a single sample in a study of monozygotic twins with inflammatory bowel disease. No DNA is given; TCRdb re-called the 5' RACE reads and lists each CDR3 protein once. The sample has over 200,000 distinct CDR3 sequences. Sequencing used blood. The origin of the receptors is a human donor with ulcerative colitis or Crohn's disease, or a healthy co-twin of an affected twin (not recorded which). Each CDR3 is given with its conserved first and last residue.

V gene	J gene	CDR3 protein
TRBV7-9	TRBJ2-2	CASSFGRVNTGELFF
TRBV20-1	TRBJ1-6	CSARVGGTDNSPLHF
TRBV12-3/TRBV12-4	TRBJ1-5	CASSAGDRRQPQHF
TRBV12-5	TRBJ1-5	CASGSGNQPQHF
TRBV12-3/TRBV12-4	TRBJ1-2	CASSFGRGTVAYGYTF
TRBV20-1	TRBJ2-3	CSARRQSTDTQYF
TRBV5-1	TRBJ2-5	CASSLDPSGGVNF
TRBV5-1	TRBJ1-5	CASSSGTGGQPQHF
TRBV25-1	TRBJ2-5	CASSDLGETQYF
TRBV7-6	TRBJ2-1	CASSSQGAGNEQFF
TRBV5-1	TRBJ2-7	CASSYYGGAYEQYF
TRBV25-1	TRBJ1-2	CASSADSWGYTF
TRBV7-9	TRBJ1-3	CASSLLASKGDTIYF
TRBV20-1	TRBJ1-1	CSARQGPEAFF
TRBV7-6	TRBJ2-5	CASSSDPGILETQYF
TRBV24-1	TRBJ2-3	CATSDSTSLAGFQGTQYF
TRBV5-5	TRBJ1-1	CASSLGPKAGTEAFF
TRBV5-1	TRBJ2-5	CASSPGQGASGETQYF